This T cell receptor beta chain was retrieved from a study of OX40 agonist ivuxolimab in advanced cancers. The wider study: The dose-escalation cohort was about 86% male, with a mean age of around 60 years, ranging about 20 to 85. Eligibility rules accepted prior anti-PD-1, anti-PD-L1 or anti-CTLA-4 therapy, and 30% to 40% had some. Study observations and caveats: Antigen specificity was not determined for the expanded peripheral T cells.

Libraries were prepared by immunoSEQ multiplex PCR; TCRdb keeps only in-frame clonotypes and omits some of them. The sample consists of 65,000 to 70,000 clones, around 89% of them appearing once. Peripheral blood came from all dose cohorts at three timepoints. CDR1 DFQATT and CDR2 SNEGSKA come from the germline V gene (reference sequence). The CDR3 totals 10 residues. The V end lost 6 bases, the J end lost 5 bases, and 7 bases lay between the germline ends. Concerning this clone: No antigen is known for it.

The chain joins TRBV20-1 to TRBJ2-5, with D unresolved. This specimen was CD4+ or CD8+ T cells sorted from blood, taken in a trial of the OX40 agonist ivuxolimab. This receptor was obtained from an adult with an advanced solid tumor such as melanoma, head and neck, liver or kidney cancer. The CDR3 DNA reads as TGCAGTGCCCTTTGGGAGACCCAGTACTTC. Its protein product is CSALWETQYF.